Listed below are T cell receptor beta chains from one sample, sequenced in a study of cytomegalovirus exposure and HLA in healthy donors. Produced via immunoSEQ multiplex PCR; TCRdb's table is partial and in-frame only. This sample's clone table lists over 55,000 clones. Specimen: PBMCs. These receptors came from a male donor in good health and CMV-seronegative. The CDR3 runs from the conserved cysteine through the conserved F or W. Fields, in order: V gene, clone size, J gene, D gene, CDR3 protein, CDR3 DNA. D genes are given only for firm matches. A row's size may be missing; if present it is once, few, many or a size class.

V gene: TRBV14
clone size: -
J gene: TRBJ2-5
D gene: -
CDR3 protein: CASSRRGGSQTQYF
CDR3 DNA: TGTGCCAGCAGCCGGAGGGGGGGCTCTCAGACCCAGTACTTC

V gene: TRBV7-9
clone size: -
J gene: TRBJ2-2
D gene: TRBD2
CDR3 protein: CASSERGLAGAGELFF
CDR3 DNA: TGTGCCAGCAGCGAACGGGGACTAGCGGGGGCCGGGGAGCTGTTTTTT

V gene: TRBV4-3
clone size: medium-sized
J gene: TRBJ1-1
D gene: TRBD1
CDR3 protein: CASSQESTTGGEHRENTEAFF
CDR3 DNA: TGCGCCAGCAGCCAAGAGTCCACTACAGGGGGAGAACACCGGGAGAACACTGAAGCTTTCTTT

V gene: TRBV19
clone size: -
J gene: TRBJ2-5
D gene: -
CDR3 protein: CASSEGGQRGETQYF
CDR3 DNA: TGTGCCAGTAGTGAAGGCGGACAACGAGGTGAGACCCAGTACTTC

V gene: TRBV4-2
clone size: -
J gene: TRBJ1-1
D gene: -
CDR3 protein: CASSHEERGARGAFF
CDR3 DNA: TGTGCCAGCAGCCACGAGGAAAGGGGCGCCCGGGGGGCTTTCTTT

V gene: TRBV18
clone size: -
J gene: TRBJ2-7
D gene: TRBD2
CDR3 protein: CASSSGGGEQYF
CDR3 DNA: TGTGCCAGCTCATCCGGCGGGGGCGAGCAGTACTTC

V gene: TRBV10-3
clone size: -
J gene: TRBJ2-2
D gene: TRBD2
CDR3 protein: CATPGLAATGELFF
CDR3 DNA: TGTGCCACCCCGGGACTAGCGGCCACCGGGGAGCTGTTTTTT

V gene: TRBV29-1
clone size: -
J gene: TRBJ2-1
D gene: -
CDR3 protein: CSVHSSSWRDEQFF
CDR3 DNA: TGCAGCGTTCACTCTAGCTCGTGGCGGGATGAGCAGTTCTTC

V gene: TRBV6-1
clone size: -
J gene: TRBJ2-7
D gene: TRBD2
CDR3 protein: CASSEMAGGVAGEQYF
CDR3 DNA: TGTGCCAGCAGTGAAATGGCGGGGGGGGTCGCGGGAGAGCAGTACTTC

V gene: TRBV11-2
clone size: -
J gene: TRBJ2-7
D gene: -
CDR3 protein: CASSIPGTPTYEQYF
CDR3 DNA: TGTGCCAGCAGTATTCCCGGGACTCCCACCTACGAGCAGTACTTC

V gene: TRBV5-1
clone size: -
J gene: TRBJ2-3
D gene: TRBD2
CDR3 protein: CASSSGLAGNTDTQYF
CDR3 DNA: TGCGCCAGCAGTAGTGGACTAGCGGGTAACACAGATACGCAGTATTTT

V gene: TRBV13
clone size: -
J gene: TRBJ2-7
D gene: TRBD1
CDR3 protein: CASSLGSIDRGSYEQYF
CDR3 DNA: TGTGCCAGCAGCTTAGGCTCAATAGACAGGGGTTCCTACGAGCAGTACTTC

V gene: TRBV7-2
clone size: -
J gene: TRBJ2-3
D gene: -
CDR3 protein: CASSYPGDTQYF
CDR3 DNA: TGTGCCAGCAGCTACCCAGGGGATACGCAGTATTTT

V gene: TRBV5-8
clone size: -
J gene: TRBJ2-1
D gene: TRBD2
CDR3 protein: CASSWKSGTREYNEQFF
CDR3 DNA: TGTGCCAGCAGCTGGAAGAGCGGGACTAGGGAGTACAATGAGCAGTTCTTC

V gene: TRBV19
clone size: -
J gene: TRBJ2-1
D gene: -
CDR3 protein: CASRSDNEQFF
CDR3 DNA: TGTGCCAGTAGATCTGACAATGAGCAGTTCTTC

V gene: TRBV2
clone size: -
J gene: TRBJ2-5
D gene: TRBD1
CDR3 protein: CASSEAAGQGAGETQYF
CDR3 DNA: TGTGCCAGCAGCGAAGCCGCGGGACAGGGGGCAGGAGAGACCCAGTACTTC

V gene: TRBV7-2
clone size: -
J gene: TRBJ1-2
D gene: TRBD1
CDR3 protein: CASSPLGQGAVYTF
CDR3 DNA: TGTGCCAGCAGCCCCCTAGGACAGGGGGCCGTCTACACCTTC

V gene: TRBV27
clone size: -
J gene: TRBJ2-3
D gene: -
CDR3 protein: CASSLSYLDTQYF
CDR3 DNA: TGTGCCAGCAGTTTATCTTATTTGGATACGCAGTATTTT

V gene: TRBV5-1
clone size: -
J gene: TRBJ2-3
D gene: -
CDR3 protein: CASRTGEPPDTQYF
CDR3 DNA: TGCGCCAGCCGAACGGGAGAGCCGCCAGATACGCAGTATTTT

V gene: TRBV30
clone size: -
J gene: TRBJ2-7
D gene: TRBD2
CDR3 protein: CAWSLPGGSTYEQYF
CDR3 DNA: TGTGCCTGGAGTCTCCCGGGAGGATCAACCTACGAGCAGTACTTC

V gene: TRBV5-5
clone size: -
J gene: TRBJ2-5
D gene: TRBD1
CDR3 protein: CASSLGPGQGIGETQYF
CDR3 DNA: TGTGCCAGCAGCTTGGGTCCTGGACAGGGAATCGGTGAGACCCAGTACTTC

V gene: TRBV4-3
clone size: -
J gene: TRBJ2-7
D gene: -
CDR3 protein: CASSPRCTHFDYEQYF
CDR3 DNA: TGCGCCAGCAGCCCGCGGTGCACACACTTCGACTACGAGCAGTACTTC

V gene: TRBV30
clone size: -
J gene: TRBJ2-7
D gene: -
CDR3 protein: CAWSPSGYEQYF
CDR3 DNA: TGTGCCTGGAGTCCTTCAGGCTACGAGCAGTACTTC

V gene: TRBV7-2
clone size: -
J gene: TRBJ2-1
D gene: TRBD2
CDR3 protein: CASSLGTSYYNEQFF
CDR3 DNA: TGTGCCAGCAGCCTGGGGACTAGCTACTACAATGAGCAGTTCTTC

V gene: TRBV2
clone size: -
J gene: TRBJ2-5
D gene: TRBD2
CDR3 protein: CASSSGTSIETQYF
CDR3 DNA: TGTGCCAGCAGCTCCGGGACTAGCATAGAGACCCAGTACTTC

V gene: TRBV25-1
clone size: -
J gene: TRBJ2-2
D gene: -
CDR3 protein: CASSGSFVSPGELFF
CDR3 DNA: TGTGCCAGCAGTGGATCGTTTGTCAGTCCCGGGGAGCTGTTTTTT

V gene: TRBV7-2
clone size: -
J gene: TRBJ2-1
D gene: TRBD1
CDR3 protein: CASSPPRGRNEQFF
CDR3 DNA: TGTGCCAGCAGCCCCCCGAGGGGGCGGAATGAGCAGTTCTTC

V gene: TRBV29-1
clone size: -
J gene: TRBJ1-6
D gene: -
CDR3 protein: CSAPGGGQASYNSPLHF
CDR3 DNA: TGCAGCGCTCCCGGGGGGGGGCAAGCCTCCTATAATTCACCCCTCCACTTT

V gene: TRBV27
clone size: -
J gene: TRBJ2-7
D gene: TRBD2
CDR3 protein: CASSPPVAGGGYEQYF
CDR3 DNA: TGTGCCAGCAGTCCACCTGTAGCGGGAGGAGGATACGAGCAGTACTTC

V gene: TRBV7-8
clone size: -
J gene: TRBJ2-2
D gene: -
CDR3 protein: CASSFTGFTGELFF
CDR3 DNA: TGTGCCAGCAGCTTTACAGGGTTCACCGGGGAGCTGTTTTTT

V gene: TRBV9
clone size: -
J gene: TRBJ2-7
D gene: TRBD2
CDR3 protein: CASSVGGGRDEQYF
CDR3 DNA: TGTGCCAGCAGCGTCGGGGGGGGTAGGGACGAGCAGTACTTC

V gene: TRBV5-4
clone size: -
J gene: TRBJ2-3
D gene: TRBD2
CDR3 protein: CASTTGGTPDKQYF
CDR3 DNA: TGTGCCAGCACCACGGGGGGGACTCCAGATAAGCAGTATTTT

V gene: TRBV15
clone size: -
J gene: TRBJ2-1
D gene: -
CDR3 protein: CATSRSRGGDEQFF
CDR3 DNA: TGTGCCACCAGCAGGTCAAGGGGTGGGGATGAGCAGTTCTTC

V gene: TRBV6-1
clone size: -
J gene: TRBJ2-7
D gene: -
CDR3 protein: CASSDLSRGLHEQYF
CDR3 DNA: TGTGCCAGCAGTGACTTAAGCAGGGGTCTCCACGAGCAGTACTTC

V gene: TRBV11-1
clone size: -
J gene: TRBJ2-7
D gene: TRBD1
CDR3 protein: CASSRTWDSRYEQYF
CDR3 DNA: TGTGCCAGCAGCCGAACCTGGGACAGCCGCTACGAGCAGTACTTC

V gene: TRBV10-3
clone size: -
J gene: TRBJ2-7
D gene: TRBD1
CDR3 protein: CAITPGGNDEQYF
CDR3 DNA: TGTGCCATCACCCCAGGGGGTAACGACGAGCAGTACTTC

V gene: TRBV29-1
clone size: -
J gene: TRBJ1-2
D gene: -
CDR3 protein: CSVEESQRGGYTF
CDR3 DNA: TGCAGCGTTGAAGAAAGTCAAAGAGGCGGCTACACCTTC

V gene: TRBV30
clone size: -
J gene: TRBJ2-7
D gene: TRBD2
CDR3 protein: CASSLAGDGYEQYF
CDR3 DNA: TGTGCCTCAAGTCTAGCGGGAGATGGCTACGAGCAGTACTTC

V gene: TRBV28
clone size: -
J gene: TRBJ2-7
D gene: TRBD1
CDR3 protein: CASSLYTGTGSAHEQYF
CDR3 DNA: TGTGCCAGCAGCCTTTATACCGGGACAGGGAGTGCCCACGAGCAGTACTTC

V gene: TRBV4-3
clone size: -
J gene: TRBJ1-2
D gene: TRBD1
CDR3 protein: CASSPGRDRLTMGYTF
CDR3 DNA: TGCGCCAGCAGCCCCGGGAGGGACAGACTAACTATGGGCTACACCTTC

V gene: TRBV7-3
clone size: -
J gene: TRBJ2-1
D gene: TRBD2
CDR3 protein: CASSSLAGGDNEQFF
CDR3 DNA: TGTGCCAGCAGCTCCCTAGCGGGGGGGGACAATGAGCAGTTCTTC

V gene: TRBV5-1
clone size: -
J gene: TRBJ1-1
D gene: -
CDR3 protein: CASSLEVRFLGANTEAFF
CDR3 DNA: TGCGCCAGCAGCTTGGAAGTACGGTTTTTAGGGGCGAACACTGAAGCTTTCTTT

V gene: TRBV9
clone size: -
J gene: TRBJ2-7
D gene: TRBD2
CDR3 protein: CASSSGTSGEQYF
CDR3 DNA: TGTGCCAGCAGCTCCGGGACTAGCGGAGAGCAGTACTTC

V gene: TRBV7-7
clone size: -
J gene: TRBJ2-1
D gene: -
CDR3 protein: CASTLGLFSDNEQFF
CDR3 DNA: TGTGCTAGCACCCTGGGGCTATTCTCCGACAATGAGCAGTTCTTC